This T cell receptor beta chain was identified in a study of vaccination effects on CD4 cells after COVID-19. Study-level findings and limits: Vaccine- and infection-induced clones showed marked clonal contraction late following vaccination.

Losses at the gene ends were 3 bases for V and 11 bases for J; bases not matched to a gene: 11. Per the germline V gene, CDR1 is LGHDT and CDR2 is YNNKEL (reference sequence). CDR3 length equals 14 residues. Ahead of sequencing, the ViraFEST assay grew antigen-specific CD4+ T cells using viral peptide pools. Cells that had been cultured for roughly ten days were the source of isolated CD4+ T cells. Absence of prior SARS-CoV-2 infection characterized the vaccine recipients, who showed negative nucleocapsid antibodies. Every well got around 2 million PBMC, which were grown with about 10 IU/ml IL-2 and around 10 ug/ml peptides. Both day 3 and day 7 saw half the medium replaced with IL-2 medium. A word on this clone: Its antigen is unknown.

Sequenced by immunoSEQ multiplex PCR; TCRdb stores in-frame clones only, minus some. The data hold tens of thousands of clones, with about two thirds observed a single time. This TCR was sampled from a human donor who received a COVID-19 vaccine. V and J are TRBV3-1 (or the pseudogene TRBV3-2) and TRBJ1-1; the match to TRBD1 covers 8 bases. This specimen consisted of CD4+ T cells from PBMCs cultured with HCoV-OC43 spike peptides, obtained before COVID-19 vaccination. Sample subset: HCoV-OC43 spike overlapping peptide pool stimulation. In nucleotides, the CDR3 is TGTGCCAGCAGCCAGGAAGACAGGGGTGGGCCGGCTTTCTTT. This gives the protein CASSQEDRGGPAFF.